This TCR beta chain was recorded in a study of shared clonotypes between healthy human individuals. In regard to this clone: As yet, its antigen is unknown. Other DNA variants within this sample encode the same CDR3.

Overall study findings and caveats: Memory subsets generally showed lower estimated richness than naive subsets.

Using immunoSEQ multiplex PCR, the repertoire was profiled, and TCRdb retains in-frame clones only, with some absent. The sample consists of more than 2,000,000 clones, more than 80% of them appearing once. What was sequenced was naive CD4+ T cells from PBMCs. Subset described: CD45RA+ positively selected. The receptor was isolated from a man younger than 30 in good health. Some clones in this sample may be carry-over from other donors' samples.

The CDR3 sequence is CASSLTNYGYTF. CDR3 coding DNA: TGTGCCAGCAGCCTAACGAACTATGGCTACACCTTC. The rearrangement joins TRBV7-2 to TRBJ1-2; D call uncertain. The ends were cut back, 5 bases at V and 2 bases at J, with 6 bases in the middle. Germline V gene data show CDR1 as SGHTA and CDR2 as FQGNSA. The length of the CDR3 is 12 residues.